The rows below give T cell receptor beta chains drawn from one sample of a study of blood T cell repertoires in COVID-19. Only in-frame clones appear in the TCRdb table, and some are missing; sequencing was by immunoSEQ multiplex PCR. The sample carries about 150,000 clones, roughly 80% recorded once. The sample taken for sequencing was peripheral blood. The receptors were sampled from a man between 60 and 70 years old with acute or convalescent COVID-19. Each CDR3 is given with its conserved first and last residue. A D gene is named only where the DNA matches it firmly. For some rows the clone size is stated as once, few or many, or as a class when expanded; others skip it.

TRBD2	TRBV2	NA	TRBJ2-5	TGTGCCAGCACCGGACTAGCGGGGGGCCAAGAGACCCAGTACTTC	CASTGLAGGQETQYF
NA	TRBV21-1	NA	TRBJ1-1	TGTGCCAGCAGCAAAGGGGGAAGGGACAGAATGAACACTGAAGCTTTCTTT	CASSKGGRDRMNTEAFF
TRBD1	TRBV6-2/TRBV6-3	few	TRBJ1-5	TGTGCCAGCAGTCAGACAGGGGGCAACGGTCAGCCCCAGCATTTT	CASSQTGGNGQPQHF
TRBD2	TRBV11-1	NA	TRBJ2-7	TGTGCCAGCAGCCACCTGCGGGGGGGCTCCTCCTACGAGCAGTACTTC	CASSHLRGGSSYEQYF
NA	TRBV9	NA	TRBJ1-6	TGTGCCAGCAGCGTAGGACAGCCCTATAATTCACCCCTCCACTTT	CASSVGQPYNSPLHF
TRBD2	TRBV5-5	NA	TRBJ2-3	TGTGCCAGCAGCTTGGCACCTAGCGGGAGCGGGGAAGATACGCAGTATTTT	CASSLAPSGSGEDTQYF
TRBD2	TRBV2	once	TRBJ2-3	TGTGCCAGCAGCGAATCACTAGCGGGAGCAGATACGCAGTATTTT	CASSESLAGADTQYF
TRBD2	TRBV4-3	NA	TRBJ2-3	TGCGCCAGCAGCCACGGAATGGGACTAGCGGGCCAAATGTCTGATACGCAGTATTTT	CASSHGMGLAGQMSDTQYF
TRBD2	TRBV6-5	NA	TRBJ2-3	TGTGCCAGCACCCCCGGGACTATGACAGATACGCAGTATTTT	CASTPGTMTDTQYF
NA	TRBV27	NA	TRBJ2-1	TGTGCCAGCAGCAAGCGGGCCTACAATGAGCAGTTCTTC	CASSKRAYNEQFF
NA	TRBV12-3/TRBV12-4	NA	TRBJ2-6	TGTGCCAGCAGTTTGGGCCACGTCCTGACTTTC	CASSLGHVLTF
NA	TRBV4-2	NA	TRBJ1-1	TGTGCCAGCAGCCAAGGCGACCTGGGGAGACTTGGGAACACTGAAGCTTTCTTT	CASSQGDLGRLGNTEAFF
TRBD2	TRBV7-2	few	TRBJ2-1	TGTGCCAGCAGCCCCTCTAGCGGGAGGTTCGATGAGCAGTTCTTC	CASSPSSGRFDEQFF
NA	TRBV7-9	NA	TRBJ2-5	TGTGCCAGCAGCTTAAATCAGGGGGGAGAGACCCAGTACTTC	CASSLNQGGETQYF
NA	TRBV24-1	NA	TRBJ2-3	TGTGCCACCAGTAGGGGCGTCGCAGATACGCAGTATTTT	CATSRGVADTQYF
TRBD1	TRBV30	NA	TRBJ2-7	TGTGCCTGGGGACTCACAGGGGTCTACGAGCAGTACTTC	CAWGLTGVYEQYF
TRBD1	TRBV6-5	NA	TRBJ1-5	TGTGCCATCCAGGGGGACGCTTTTCAGCCCCAGCATTTT	CAIQGDAFQPQHF
TRBD2	TRBV19	NA	TRBJ2-1	TGTGCCAGTAGTTCGCCGGGACTACTATCCTCCTACAATGAGCAGTTCTTC	CASSSPGLLSSYNEQFF
NA	TRBV4-2	many	TRBJ2-6	TGTGCCAGCAGCCCCAGGGATTCTGGGGCCAACGTCCTGACTTTC	CASSPRDSGANVLTF
TRBD1	TRBV9	NA	TRBJ1-5	TGTGCCAGTGGGACAGGGGGCCGATTGGATCAGCCCCAGCATTTT	CASGTGGRLDQPQHF
TRBD1	TRBV10-3	NA	TRBJ1-6	TGTGCCATCGCGGGGACAGGGAATTCACCCCTCCACTTT	CAIAGTGNSPLHF
TRBD2	TRBV9	NA	TRBJ2-7	TGTGCCAGCAGCGTAGCCAGCGGGAGGGGGTACGAGCAGTACTTC	CASSVASGRGYEQYF
NA	TRBV5-1	NA	TRBJ1-2	TGCGCCAGCAGCCCGCTACAGGAGTCCGGAGGCTACACCTTC	CASSPLQESGGYTF
NA	TRBV7-3	NA	TRBJ2-2	TGTGCCAGCAGGAGGGTGGGCACCGGGGAGCTGTTTTTT	CASRRVGTGELFF
TRBD1	TRBV6-2/TRBV6-3	once	TRBJ2-7	TGTGCCAGCAGTAAGGGACAGGGGATAAACGAGCAGTACTTC	CASSKGQGINEQYF
TRBD2	TRBV18	NA	TRBJ2-1	TGTGCCAGCTCACCTGGGCGGGGGAACAATGAGCAGTTCTTC	CASSPGRGNNEQFF
TRBD1	TRBV9	NA	TRBJ2-6	TGTGCCAGCAGCGAGGGGACAGGGTTTGGGGCCAACGTCCTGACTTTC	CASSEGTGFGANVLTF
NA	TRBV7-9	NA	TRBJ2-3	TGTGCCAGCAGCTTAGACTTGAACACAGATACGCAGTATTTT	CASSLDLNTDTQYF
NA	TRBV11-2	few	TRBJ1-6	TGTGCCAGCAGGGAGCCGGCCGGGGGTAATTCACCCCTCCACTTT	CASREPAGGNSPLHF
NA	TRBV3-1/TRBV3-2	NA	TRBJ2-7	TGTGCCAGCAGCCAAGTGACAGCGTACGAGCAGTACTTC	CASSQVTAYEQYF
TRBD1	TRBV5-1	NA	TRBJ2-7	TGCGCCAGCAGCCCGGGACAGGCAGCTAGCAAGTACGAGCAGTACTTC	CASSPGQAASKYEQYF
TRBD1	TRBV5-6	NA	TRBJ2-2	TGTGCCAGCAGCTTGGCCCCAGGGGGCAACGGGGAGCTGTTTTTT	CASSLAPGGNGELFF